These T cell receptor beta chains were read from a single sample in a study of cytomegalovirus exposure and HLA in healthy donors. TCRdb's copy holds only in-frame clones and misses some; the assay was immunoSEQ multiplex PCR. In total, the table holds around 88,000 clones. The sample was PBMCs. These receptors came from a girl between 10 and 17 years old in good health and CMV-seropositive. Both conserved end residues are part of each CDR3. D genes are given only for firm matches.

j_call d_call v_call cdr3_aa cdr3_nt
TRBJ2-3 TRBD2 TRBV6-4 CASSPTSSGGAADTQYF TGTGCCAGCAGTCCCACCTCTAGCGGGGGGGCGGCCGATACGCAGTATTTT
TRBJ1-5 - TRBV6-5 CASSSGGPGQPQHF TGTGCCAGCAGTTCCGGGGGTCCAGGTCAGCCCCAGCATTTT
TRBJ1-3 - TRBV15 CATSEGGRGGNTIYF TGTGCCACCAGTGAAGGAGGGAGGGGTGGAAACACCATATATTTT
TRBJ2-1 TRBD1 TRBV9 CASSVEPGGWGGEQFF TGTGCCAGCAGCGTAGAACCAGGGGGTTGGGGCGGGGAGCAGTTCTTC
TRBJ2-2 - TRBV9 CASSTGNTGELFF TGTGCCAGCAGCACGGGGAACACCGGGGAGCTGTTTTTT
TRBJ1-4 - TRBV4-1 CASSQDVAGPEGLFF TGCGCCAGCAGCCAAGATGTGGCAGGTCCAGAGGGACTGTTTTTT
TRBJ2-1 TRBD2 TRBV9 CASSAELAGGYNEQFF TGTGCCAGCAGCGCAGAGCTAGCGGGGGGATACAATGAGCAGTTCTTC
TRBJ2-7 TRBD2 TRBV5-4 CASSWAGGESEQYF TGTGCCAGCAGCTGGGCGGGGGGGGAGTCGGAGCAGTACTTC
TRBJ2-3 TRBD2 TRBV4-3 CASSGGTSGADTQYF TGCGCCAGCAGCGGTGGGACTAGCGGGGCTGATACGCAGTATTTT
TRBJ2-5 - TRBV27 CASSLLTSQETQYF TGTGCCAGCAGTTTACTAACTAGCCAAGAGACCCAGTACTTC
TRBJ1-2 TRBD1 TRBV19 CASRSQGAYGYTF TGTGCCAGTAGGTCACAGGGGGCTTATGGCTACACCTTC
TRBJ2-1 TRBD1 TRBV30 CAWATGYNEQFF TGTGCCTGGGCGACAGGGTACAATGAGCAGTTCTTC
TRBJ1-1 TRBD1 TRBV6-6 CASSQDRGGHSEAFF TGTGCCAGCAGCCAGGACAGGGGCGGTCATTCTGAAGCTTTCTTT
TRBJ1-1 - TRBV4-1 CASSPLTVNTEAFF TGCGCCAGCAGCCCACTCACAGTGAACACTGAAGCTTTCTTT
TRBJ2-5 - TRBV4-3 CASSQGYGGIETQYF TGCGCCAGCAGCCAAGGGTACGGCGGTATAGAGACCCAGTACTTC
TRBJ1-6 TRBD1 TRBV7-9 CASSPEQGFNSPLHF TGTGCCAGCAGCCCAGAACAGGGGTTTAATTCACCCCTCCACTTT
TRBJ2-5 TRBD2 TRBV7-2 CASSPRGLAGGAGETQYF TGTGCCAGCAGCCCTCGGGGACTAGCGGGGGGTGCGGGGGAGACCCAGTACTTC
TRBJ1-1 - TRBV9 CASSVVGRNTEAFF TGTGCCAGCTCCGTCGTGGGGCGGAACACTGAAGCTTTCTTT
TRBJ1-1 - TRBV9 CASSVNSGEGTEAFF TGTGCCAGCAGCGTTAATTCAGGGGAAGGGACTGAAGCTTTCTTT
TRBJ2-1 TRBD1 TRBV6-5 CASSQYRGSGNEQFF TGTGCCAGCAGTCAATACAGGGGTTCTGGCAATGAGCAGTTCTTC
TRBJ2-3 TRBD2 TRBV4-2 CASSQGTSGGDTDTQYF TGTGCCAGCAGCCAAGGTACTAGCGGGGGGGACACAGATACGCAGTATTTT
TRBJ2-1 TRBD2 TRBV7-2 CASSPYRGGSYNEQFF TGTGCCAGCAGCCCCTATCGGGGGGGCTCCTACAATGAGCAGTTCTTC
TRBJ2-6 TRBD1 TRBV18 CASSPIEPGQGVGGANVLTF TGTGCCAGCTCACCAATTGAACCGGGACAGGGGGTCGGTGGGGCCAACGTCCTGACTTTC
TRBJ1-6 TRBD1 TRBV18 CASSPGTGNSPLHF TGTGCCAGCTCACCCGGGACAGGGAATTCACCCCTACACTTT
TRBJ2-3 TRBD1 TRBV6-5 CASSYSRGRGADTQYF TGTGCCAGCAGTTACTCGAGGGGGCGAGGGGCAGATACGCAGTATTTT